This T cell receptor beta chain was found in a study of cytomegalovirus exposure and HLA in healthy donors. Study-wide results and caveats: Per a later analysis, 18,000 or so TCR beta sequences showed association with HLA alleles at 0.05 false discovery rate.

Primers for the PCR totalled 60 Vbeta and 13 Jbeta. Assay: immunoSEQ multiplex PCR; the TCRdb copy retains only in-frame clones and omits some. The data contain fewer than 250,000 clones, 82% of them singletons. V shed 3 bases, J shed 7 bases, and the junction held 9 bases outside the gene matches. The CDR3 runs to 14 residues. From germline, CDR1 is SQVTM and CDR2 ANQGSEA. Note on this clone: The antigen is undetermined.

This chain connects TRBV29-1 to TRBJ2-1; 7 nucleotides align to TRBD2. The TCR comes from a man in his forties or fifties in good health and CMV-seropositive. Sequenced material: PBMCs. The CDR3 DNA follows: TGCAGCGTTGAGTGGGACTGGGGAGGGAATGAGCAGTTCTTC. Encoded protein: CSVEWDWGGNEQFF.